This paragraph reports one TCR beta chain. Adults between about 18 and 95 years of age took part from some 25 US areas. Grouping used clinical history reported by participants in a survey and questionnaire. Germline CDR1 reads KGHDR; CDR2 reads SFDVKD. The junction had 6 bases not matched to a gene; V was cut back by 3 bases and J by 8 bases. CDR3 size: 16 residues. These data belong to a study of blood T cell repertoires in COVID-19. Across the study: Samples came from the United States, Italy and Spain, spanning acute and convalescent COVID-19.

As originally analysed: Reference gene primer amplification in the assay estimated nucleated cell counts. Generated by immunoSEQ multiplex PCR, the TCRdb table keeps only in-frame clones and is missing some. The V and J calls and the clone size are those of that table, but D and trimming were determined from the DNA. The sample lists a few hundred thousand clones, roughly 85% occurring once. The sample consisted of PBMCs or T cells enriched from blood (not recorded which). The receptor was isolated from a man between 40 and 49 years old who had recovered from COVID-19. The genes are TRBV24-1 and TRBJ2-1; 13 positions agree with TRBD2. Here the CDR3 reads CATSDRTSGRAHEQFF. In nucleotides, the CDR3 is TGTGCCACCAGTGATCGTACTAGCGGGAGGGCCCATGAGCAGTTCTTC.